The entry below describes one TCR beta chain. Antigen specificity is unknown. This sample is drawn from a study of CD8 T cells in ankylosing spondylitis. General study results and limits: Disease-linked clones were reportedly significantly enriched in matched ankylosing spondylitis synovial fluid. Made up of about eight highly homologous variants, a TCR beta motif appeared characteristic of ankylosing spondylitis blood.

V was shortened by 4 bases and J by 4 bases, with 14 bases between the two germline ends. The CDR3 contains 14 residues. Germline CDR1 reads SEHNR; CDR2 reads FQNEAQ (reference sequence). TCRdb called the 5' RACE reads again in MiXCR, with one record for every CDR3 protein. This sample has some 270,000 distinct CDR3 sequences, with 18% found just once. The chain uses TRBV7-9 and TRBJ2-7, with D possibly being TRBD2 (5 bases). Sequencing was done on a sample of blood, either unsorted or a sorted T cell fraction (not recorded which). The TCR sequence derives from a male donor with ankylosing spondylitis or in good health (not recorded which). The chain's CDR3 is CASSSTVEEYEQYF. CDR3 nucleotides: TGTGCCAGCAGCTCGACGGTGGAGGAGTACGAGCAGTACTTC.